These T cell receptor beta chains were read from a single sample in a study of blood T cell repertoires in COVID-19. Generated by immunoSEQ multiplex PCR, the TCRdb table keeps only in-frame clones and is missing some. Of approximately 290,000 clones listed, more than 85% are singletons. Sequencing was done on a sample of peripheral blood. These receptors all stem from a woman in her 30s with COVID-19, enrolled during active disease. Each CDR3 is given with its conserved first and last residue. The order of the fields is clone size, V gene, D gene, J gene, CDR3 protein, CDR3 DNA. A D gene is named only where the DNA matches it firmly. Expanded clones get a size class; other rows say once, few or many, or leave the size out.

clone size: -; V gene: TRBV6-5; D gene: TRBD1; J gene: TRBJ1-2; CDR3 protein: CASRGGTGGDYGYTF; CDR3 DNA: TGTGCCAGCAGAGGTGGGACAGGGGGCGACTATGGCTACACCTTC
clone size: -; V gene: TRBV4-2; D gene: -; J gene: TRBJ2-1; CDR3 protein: CASSQEAQPTYGEQFF; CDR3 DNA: TGTGCCAGCAGCCAAGAAGCGCAACCCACCTACGGGGAGCAGTTCTTC
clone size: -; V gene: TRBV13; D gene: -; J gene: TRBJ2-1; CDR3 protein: CASSLGRGYEQFF; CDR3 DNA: TGTGCCAGCAGCTTAGGCCGGGGGTACGAGCAGTTCTTC
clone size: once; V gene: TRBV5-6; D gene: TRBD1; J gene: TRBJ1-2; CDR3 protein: CASSLVRDRGYGYTF; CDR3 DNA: TGTGCCAGCAGCTTGGTAAGGGACAGGGGATATGGCTACACCTTC
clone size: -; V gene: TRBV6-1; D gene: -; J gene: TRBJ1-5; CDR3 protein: CASSEAARTNSNQPQHF; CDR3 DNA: TGTGCCAGCAGTGAAGCGGCACGGACTAATAGCAATCAGCCCCAGCATTTT
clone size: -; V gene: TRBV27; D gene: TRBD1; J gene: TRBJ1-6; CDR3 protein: CASSLTGQGESPLHF; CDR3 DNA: TGTGCCAGCAGTTTAACGGGACAGGGCGAATCACCCCTCCACTTT
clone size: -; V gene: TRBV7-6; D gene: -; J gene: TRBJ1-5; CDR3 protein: CASSPRQDQPQHF; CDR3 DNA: TGTGCCAGCAGCCCCAGACAAGATCAGCCCCAGCATTTT
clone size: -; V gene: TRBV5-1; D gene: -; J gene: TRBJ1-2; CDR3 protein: CASSLERYGYTF; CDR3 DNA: TGCGCCAGCAGCCTGGAGAGATATGGCTACACCTTC
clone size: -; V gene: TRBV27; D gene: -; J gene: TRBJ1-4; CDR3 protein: CASSSQGMANEKLFF; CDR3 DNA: TGTGCCAGCAGTTCCCAGGGGATGGCTAATGAAAAACTGTTTTTT
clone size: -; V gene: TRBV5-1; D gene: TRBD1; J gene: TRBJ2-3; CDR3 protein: CASSFGQGSTDTQYF; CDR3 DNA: TGCGCCAGCAGCTTCGGACAGGGGAGCACAGATACGCAGTATTTT
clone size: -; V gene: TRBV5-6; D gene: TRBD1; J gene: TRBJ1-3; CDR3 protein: CASSWGTGLSEGNTIYF; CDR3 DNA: TGTGCCAGCAGCTGGGGGACAGGGCTCTCGGAGGGAAACACCATATATTTT
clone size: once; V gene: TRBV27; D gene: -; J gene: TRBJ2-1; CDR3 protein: CASSYRVYNEQFF; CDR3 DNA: TGTGCCAGCAGCTACAGGGTCTACAATGAGCAGTTCTTC
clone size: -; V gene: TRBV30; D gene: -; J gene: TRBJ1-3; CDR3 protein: CAWSLVVTGNTIYF; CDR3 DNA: TGTGCCTGGAGTCTAGTCGTGACTGGAAACACCATATATTTT
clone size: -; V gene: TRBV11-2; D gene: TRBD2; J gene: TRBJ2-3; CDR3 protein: CASSLSGRRSDTQYF; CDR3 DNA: TGTGCCAGCAGCCTAAGCGGGAGAAGGTCAGATACGCAGTATTTT
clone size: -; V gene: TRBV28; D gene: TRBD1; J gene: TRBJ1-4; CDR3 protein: CASSSGQGLNEKLFF; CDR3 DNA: TGTGCCAGCAGTTCCGGACAGGGGCTAAATGAAAAACTGTTTTTT
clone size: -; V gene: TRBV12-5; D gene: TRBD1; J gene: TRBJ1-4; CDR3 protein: CASGLGTGGEKLFF; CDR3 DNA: TGTGCTAGTGGTTTGGGTACAGGGGGTGAAAAACTGTTTTTT
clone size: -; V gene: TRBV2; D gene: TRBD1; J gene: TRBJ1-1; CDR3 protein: CASRGTTGTVNEAFF; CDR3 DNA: TGTGCCAGCAGAGGAACGACCGGGACAGTTAATGAAGCTTTCTTT
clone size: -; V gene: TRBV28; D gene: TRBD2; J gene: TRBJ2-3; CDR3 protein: CASTYGGASGSTDTQYF; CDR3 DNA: TGTGCCAGCACCTACGGAGGGGCTAGCGGGAGCACAGATACGCAGTATTTT
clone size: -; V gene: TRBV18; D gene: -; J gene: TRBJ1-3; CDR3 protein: CASSPAPDRPSGNTIYF; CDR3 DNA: TGTGCCAGCTCACCGGCGCCCGACAGGCCCTCTGGAAACACCATATATTTT
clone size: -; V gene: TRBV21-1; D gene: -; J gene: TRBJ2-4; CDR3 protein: CASSKSQVFWGRFLAKNIQYF; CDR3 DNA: TGTGCCAGCAGCAAAAGCCAAGTTTTTTGGGGCAGATTTCTAGCCAAAAACATTCAGTACTTC
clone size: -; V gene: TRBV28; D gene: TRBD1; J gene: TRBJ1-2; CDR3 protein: CASSPLTGGTGYGYTF; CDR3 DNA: TGTGCCAGCAGTCCTCTGACAGGGGGTACTGGCTATGGCTACACCTTC
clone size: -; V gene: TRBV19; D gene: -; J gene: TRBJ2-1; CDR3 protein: CASSIGALGTLEQFF; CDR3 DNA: TGTGCCAGTAGTATAGGGGCGTTGGGCACTCTGGAGCAGTTCTTC
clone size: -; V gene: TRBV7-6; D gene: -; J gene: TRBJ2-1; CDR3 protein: CASSLEVGASSYNEQFF; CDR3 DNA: TGTGCCAGCAGCTTAGAGGTGGGCGCGAGCTCCTACAATGAGCAGTTCTTC
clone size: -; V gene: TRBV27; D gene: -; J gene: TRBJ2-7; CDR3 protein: CASSLSSRVNYEQYF; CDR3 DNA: TGTGCCAGCAGTTTATCTTCCAGGGTTAACTACGAGCAGTACTTC
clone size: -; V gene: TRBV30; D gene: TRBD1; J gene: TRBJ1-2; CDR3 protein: CAWSVDRASYGYTF; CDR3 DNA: TGTGCCTGGAGTGTAGACAGGGCTTCCTATGGCTACACCTTC
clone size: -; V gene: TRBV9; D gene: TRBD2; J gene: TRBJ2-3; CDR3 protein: CASSVGGSSADTQYF; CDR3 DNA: TGTGCCAGCAGCGTAGGCGGGAGCAGCGCAGATACGCAGTATTTT
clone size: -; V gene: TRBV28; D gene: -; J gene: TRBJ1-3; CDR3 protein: CASSLRQDSGNTIYF; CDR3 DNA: TGTGCCAGCAGTTTAAGACAGGACTCTGGAAACACCATATATTTT
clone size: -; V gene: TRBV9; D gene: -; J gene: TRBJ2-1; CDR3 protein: CASSPSTKEDFAEQFF; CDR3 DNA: TGTGCCAGCAGTCCAAGCACTAAGGAGGATTTTGCTGAGCAGTTCTTC
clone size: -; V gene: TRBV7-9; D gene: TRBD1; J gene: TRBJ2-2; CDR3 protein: CASSSNRGLNTGELFF; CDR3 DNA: TGTGCCAGCAGCTCCAACAGGGGTTTGAACACCGGGGAGCTGTTTTTT
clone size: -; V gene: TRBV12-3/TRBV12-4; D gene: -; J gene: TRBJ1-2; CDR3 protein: CASSLIRGIGYTF; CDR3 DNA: TGTGCCAGCAGCTTAATCAGGGGTATAGGCTACACCTTC
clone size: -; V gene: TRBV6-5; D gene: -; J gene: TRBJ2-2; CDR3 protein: CASRTGSPTGELFF; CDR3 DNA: TGTGCCAGCAGGACTGGCAGCCCCACCGGGGAGCTGTTTTTT
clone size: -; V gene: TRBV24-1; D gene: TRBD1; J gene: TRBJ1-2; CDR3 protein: CATSDFTGGDGYTF; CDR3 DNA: TGTGCCACCAGTGATTTTACAGGGGGCGATGGCTACACCTTC
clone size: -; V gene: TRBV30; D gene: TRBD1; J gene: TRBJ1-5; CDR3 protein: CAWSVQGEQPQHF; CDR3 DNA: TGTGCCTGGAGTGTACAGGGGGAACAGCCCCAGCATTTT
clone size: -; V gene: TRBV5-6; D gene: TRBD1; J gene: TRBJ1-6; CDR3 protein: CASSPGTGYSSPLHF; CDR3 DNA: TGTGCCAGCAGCCCGGGGACAGGGTACAGTTCACCCCTCCACTTT
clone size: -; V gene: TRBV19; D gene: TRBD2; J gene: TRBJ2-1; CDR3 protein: CASRPAGGRALYNEQFF; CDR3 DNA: TGTGCCAGTAGGCCCGCGGGCGGGAGGGCCTTGTACAATGAGCAGTTCTTC
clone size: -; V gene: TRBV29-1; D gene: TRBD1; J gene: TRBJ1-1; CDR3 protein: CSVNRGGSVEAFF; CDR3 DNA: TGCAGCGTCAACAGGGGGGGATCGGTTGAAGCTTTCTTT
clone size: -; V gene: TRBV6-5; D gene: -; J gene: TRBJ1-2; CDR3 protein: CASNQGRVGYTF; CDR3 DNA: TGTGCCAGCAACCAGGGGAGAGTTGGCTACACCTTC
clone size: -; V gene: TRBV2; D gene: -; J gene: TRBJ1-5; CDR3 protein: CASRDSGGGVGQPQHF; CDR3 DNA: TGTGCCAGCAGGGACTCCGGGGGTGGGGTTGGTCAGCCCCAGCATTTT
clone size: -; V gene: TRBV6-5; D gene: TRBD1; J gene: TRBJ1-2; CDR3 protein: CASGDRIYYGYTF; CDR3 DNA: TGTGCCAGCGGGGACAGGATTTACTATGGCTACACCTTC
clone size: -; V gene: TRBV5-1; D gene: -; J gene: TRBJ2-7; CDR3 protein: CASSFGSGGKPYEQYF; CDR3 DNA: TGCGCCAGCAGCTTTGGTAGTGGGGGGAAGCCATACGAGCAGTACTTC
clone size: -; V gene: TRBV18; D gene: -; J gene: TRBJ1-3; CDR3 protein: CASSPGATERNTIYF; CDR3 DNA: TGTGCCAGCTCACCAGGGGCTACTGAACGGAACACCATATATTTT
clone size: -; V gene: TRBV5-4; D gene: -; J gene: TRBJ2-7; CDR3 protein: CASSLAGGQSHEQYF; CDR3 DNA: TGTGCCAGCAGCTTGGCCGGGGGGCAGTCCCACGAGCAGTACTTC
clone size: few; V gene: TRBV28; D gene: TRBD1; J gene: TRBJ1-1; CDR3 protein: CASSPWTGGTEAFF; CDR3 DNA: TGTGCCAGCAGTCCCTGGACAGGGGGAACTGAAGCTTTCTTT
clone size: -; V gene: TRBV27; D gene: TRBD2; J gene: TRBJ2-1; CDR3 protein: CASGLAGFNEQFF; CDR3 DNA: TGTGCCAGTGGACTAGCGGGATTCAATGAGCAGTTCTTC
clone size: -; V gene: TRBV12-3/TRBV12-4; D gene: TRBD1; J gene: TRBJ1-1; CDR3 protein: CASSRDRAAEAFF; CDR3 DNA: TGTGCCAGCAGTCGGGACAGGGCGGCTGAAGCTTTCTTT
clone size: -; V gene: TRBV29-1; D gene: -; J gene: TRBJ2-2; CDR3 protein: CSVVGGSGELFF; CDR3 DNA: TGCAGCGTTGTAGGGGGATCCGGGGAGCTGTTTTTT
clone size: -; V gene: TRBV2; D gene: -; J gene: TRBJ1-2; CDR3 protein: CASSEAGSGQKIYGYTF; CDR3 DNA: TGTGCCAGCAGTGAAGCGGGGTCGGGACAAAAGATCTATGGCTACACCTTC
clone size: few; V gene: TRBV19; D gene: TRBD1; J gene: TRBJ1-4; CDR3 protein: CASTWDRASGKLFF; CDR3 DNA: TGTGCCAGTACCTGGGACAGGGCGAGTGGAAAACTGTTTTTT
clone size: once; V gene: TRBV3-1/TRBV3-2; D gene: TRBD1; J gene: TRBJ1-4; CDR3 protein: CASSQEPRGSEKLFF; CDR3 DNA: TGTGCCAGCAGCCAAGAGCCCAGGGGGAGTGAAAAACTGTTTTTT
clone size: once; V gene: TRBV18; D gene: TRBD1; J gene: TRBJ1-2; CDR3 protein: CASSPSGQDYGYTF; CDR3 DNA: TGTGCCAGCTCACCCTCAGGACAGGACTATGGCTACACCTTC
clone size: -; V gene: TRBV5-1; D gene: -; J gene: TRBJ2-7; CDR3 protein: CASSLDGVDEQYF; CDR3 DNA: TGCGCCAGCAGCTTGGACGGAGTGGACGAGCAGTACTTC
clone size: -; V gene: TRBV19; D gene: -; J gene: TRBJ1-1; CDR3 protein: CASIKGGSEAFF; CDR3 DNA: TGTGCCAGTATTAAGGGAGGGTCTGAAGCTTTCTTT
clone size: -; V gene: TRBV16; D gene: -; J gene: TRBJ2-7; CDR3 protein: CASSQWQGRMYF; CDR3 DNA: TGTGCCAGCAGCCAATGGCAGGGGCGGATGTACTTC
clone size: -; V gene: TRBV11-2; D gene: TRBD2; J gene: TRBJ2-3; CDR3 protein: CASSSGGGLFPYF; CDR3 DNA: TGTGCCAGCAGCAGTGGCGGGGGACTATTCCCGTATTTT
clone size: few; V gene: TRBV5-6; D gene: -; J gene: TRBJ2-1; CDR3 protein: CASSLTYQRNEQFF; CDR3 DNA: TGTGCCAGCAGCTTAACCTATCAACGCAATGAGCAGTTCTTC
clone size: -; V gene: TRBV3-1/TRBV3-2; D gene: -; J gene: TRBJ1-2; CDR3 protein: CASSQDPGDYGYTF; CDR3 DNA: TGTGCCAGCAGCCAAGACCCAGGTGACTATGGCTACACCTTC
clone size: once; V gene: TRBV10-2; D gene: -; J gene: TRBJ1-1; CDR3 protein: CASSESHYQNTEAFF; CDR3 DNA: TGCGCCAGCAGTGAGTCCCACTACCAGAACACTGAAGCTTTCTTT
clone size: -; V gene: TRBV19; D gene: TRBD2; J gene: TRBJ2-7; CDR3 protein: CASSQGLAGEQYF; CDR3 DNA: TGTGCCAGTAGTCAGGGACTAGCGGGAGAGCAGTACTTC
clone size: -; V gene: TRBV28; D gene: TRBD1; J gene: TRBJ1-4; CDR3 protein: CASSSTGDSLNEKLFF; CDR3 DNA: TGTGCCAGCAGTTCTACGGGGGACAGCCTGAATGAAAAACTGTTTTTT
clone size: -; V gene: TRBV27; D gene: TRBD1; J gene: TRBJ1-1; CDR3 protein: CASSLRTGRGTEAFF; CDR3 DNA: TGTGCCAGCAGTTTAAGGACAGGGCGAGGGACTGAAGCTTTCTTT